The 30 T cell receptor beta chains given below trace back to one sample, sequenced in a study of T-cell memory formation after mild COVID-19. TCRdb recomputed calls from the 5' RACE reads with MiXCR, one row per CDR3 protein. The sample has around 200,000 distinct CDR3 sequences, around 25% seen once; the top ten hold 10% to 12%. The sequencing sample was made of PBMCs or a T cell subset sorted from them (not recorded which). The receptors derive from an adult woman who had mild COVID-19 (a few samples of this study predate the infection). Cell type and time point are not known.

The chain links TRBV21-1 to TRBJ2-4; the table's TRBD1 call for D was not verified on the DNA. TRBV21-1 is noted as a pseudogene. The CDR3 is made up of 19 amino acids. This CDR3 is CASSKEGKAAPIAKNIQYF. In DNA, the CDR3 is TGTGCCAGCAGCAAAGAGGGGAAGGCCGCCCCTATAGCCAAAAACATTCAGTACTTC.

V and J are TRBV12-3 or TRBV12-4 and TRBJ1-5; tentative D call: TRBD1 (5 bases). Trimming shortened V by 1 base and J by 6 bases, and 7 bases separated the two germline ends. The length of the CDR3 is 13 residues. The CDR3 reads CASSLGGGQPQHF. DNA for the CDR3: TGTGCCAGCAGTTTAGGGGGCGGTCAGCCCCAGCATTTT.

This clonotype turned up a few times. The chain joins TRBV9 to TRBJ2-1; D call uncertain. There are 16 residues in the CDR3. Trimming removed 4 bases at V and 1 base at J, with 15 bases between. Looked up from germline, CDR1 is SGDLS and CDR2 is YYNGEE. In DNA form, the CDR3 reads TGTGCCAGCAGCTCTGAAGGTTTCGGGTCCTACAATGAGCAGTTCTTC. As protein: CASSSEGFGSYNEQFF.

The rearrangement uses TRBV7-9 and TRBJ2-2; the D is unclear. The CDR3 spans 13 residues. V was cut by 7 bases and J by 1 base, with 7 bases left in between. Germline V CDR1 and CDR2: SEHNR, FQNEAQ (reference sequence). This CDR3 is CASTQWNTGELFF. The DNA for the CDR3 is TGTGCCAGCACCCAGTGGAACACCGGGGAGCTGTTTTTT.

This clonotype has only a few counts. The chain couples TRBV7-9 to TRBJ2-7; the D gene could be TRBD1 or TRBD2 (5 bases each). CDR3 length: 15 amino acids. Germline V gene data show CDR1 as SEHNR and CDR2 as FQNEAQ (reference sequence). Trimming shortened V by 4 bases and J by 0 bases, and 13 bases separated the two germline ends. The CDR3 sequence is CASSSGTASSYEQYF. CDR3 bases: TGTGCCAGCAGCTCCGGGACGGCGAGCTCCTACGAGCAGTACTTC.

The CDR3 here is CASSELNIQYF. In DNA, the CDR3 is TGTGCCAGCAGTGAACTAAACATTCAGTACTTC. The rearrangement links TRBV6-1 to TRBJ2-4; D gene ambiguous. The ends were cut back, 2 bases at V and 6 bases at J, with 2 bases in the middle. The CDR3 has 11 amino acids. Germline V gene data show CDR1 as MNHNS and CDR2 as SASEGT.

V is TRBV4-1 and J is TRBJ2-5, with D maybe TRBD2 (6 bases). The germline gives CDR1 MGHRA, CDR2 YSYEKL. V was pared by 4 bases and J by 2 bases, with 11 bases between. The CDR3 runs to 14 residues. CDR3 amino acids: CASSLGTSQETQYF. CDR3 nucleotide sequence: TGCGCCAGCAGCCTCGGGACTTCACAAGAGACCCAGTACTTC.

The chain uses TRBV7-8 and TRBJ2-1; 12 bases align to TRBD2. This CDR3 region has 16 residues. Germline V lookup: CDR1 SGHVS, CDR2 FQNEAQ. Trimming took 4 bases from V and 7 from J; bases not matched to a gene: 8. In DNA form, the CDR3 reads TGTGCCAGCAGCTCGGCGACTAGCGGGAGTTGGAATGAGCAGTTCTTC. Translating it yields CASSSATSGSWNEQFF.

The chain joins TRBV7-2 to TRBJ2-1, with unresolved D. CDR3 length: 13 amino acids. Trimming removed 5 bases from V and 8 bases from J, with 13 bases in between. Per the germline V gene, CDR1 is SGHTA and CDR2 is FQGNSA. This CDR3 reads CASSRLMGHEQFF. Here the CDR3 DNA reads TGTGCCAGCAGCCGATTGATGGGCCATGAGCAGTTCTTC.

V and J are TRBV29-1 and TRBJ2-5, with 9 bases identical to TRBD1. The CDR3 sequence is 13 residues long. V trimming: 7 bases; J trimming: 5 bases; junction bases outside the gene matches: 8. Per the germline V gene, CDR1 is SQVTM and CDR2 is ANQGSEA. CDR3 DNA sequence: TGCAGCGGCAACAGGGGGCCAGTGGAGACCCAGTACTTC. It translates to CSGNRGPVETQYF.

This clonotype has just a few counts. The chain carries TRBV4-1 and TRBJ1-1; D is unclear. Per the germline V gene, CDR1 is MGHRA and CDR2 is YSYEKL. Deletions cut 5 bases from V and 1 base from J, with 11 bases between. The length of the CDR3 is 14 residues. CDR3 residues: CASSSPSRNTEAFF. The CDR3 bases are TGCGCCAGCAGCTCACCCTCCAGGAACACTGAAGCTTTCTTT.

V gene TRBV29-1 combines with J gene TRBJ2-1, with TRBD1 identical over 9 bases. Germline CDR1 is SQVTM and CDR2 is ANQGSEA. The CDR3 runs 17 residues. V shed 4 bases and J 7 bases; nucleotides not matched to a gene: 17. Here the CDR3 reads CSVGLQGQGKSENEQFF. In nucleotides, the CDR3 is TGCAGCGTTGGCCTGCAAGGACAGGGGAAGTCGGAAAATGAGCAGTTCTTC.

This clonotype was detected only a few times. The chain couples TRBV6-2 or TRBV6-3 to TRBJ2-7; no reliable D call. The length of the CDR3 is 15 residues. With 6 bases removed from V and 2 bases from J, the gap between germline ends came to 17 bases. Germline V gene lookup returns CDR1 MNHEY and CDR2 SVGEGT. This CDR3 is CASSSGRQRTYEQYF. CDR3 coding DNA: TGTGCCAGCAGCTCTGGGCGGCAGAGGACCTACGAGCAGTACTTC.

The table lists this clonotype with a few counts. The V and J genes are TRBV6-1 and TRBJ1-6, with 10 bases fitting TRBD1. In germline, CDR1 is MNHNS, CDR2 SASEGT. J gave up 10 bases and V 8 bases, and 2 bases lay outside the gene matches. The length of the CDR3 is 12 residues. CDR3 DNA: TGTGCCAGCGGGACAGGGGAGTCACCCCTCCACTTT. Its translation is CASGTGESPLHF.

The rearrangement links TRBV7-2 to TRBJ2-3, with 7 bases fitting TRBD2. The V and J ends lost 0 bases and 3 bases, in that order; junction bases with no gene match: 3. In germline, CDR1 is SGHTA, CDR2 FQGNSA. The CDR3 has 15 residues. CDR3 nucleotide sequence: TGTGCCAGCAGCTTAGCGCGGGAGAGGACAGATACGCAGTATTTT. It yields the protein CASSLARERTDTQYF.

The sample holds a few counts of this clonotype. The J gene is TRBJ2-1, the V gene TRBV20-1, with D unclear. With 6 bases removed from V and 4 bases from J, the gap between germline ends came to 13 bases. The CDR3 is 13 amino acids. Germline CDR1 DFQATT, CDR2 SNEGSKA (reference sequence). The CDR3 DNA reads TGCAGTGCCACCTGGCCCCCGTACAATGAGCAGTTCTTC. As protein: CSATWPPYNEQFF.

V and J are TRBV6-5 and TRBJ2-2; D unresolved. The CDR3 length is 12 residues. Trimming removed 0 bases from V and 7 bases from J, with 3 bases in between. Per germline, CDR1 MNHEY and CDR2 SVGAGI. The CDR3 is CASSYSYGELFF. DNA of the CDR3: TGTGCCAGCAGTTACTCGTACGGGGAGCTGTTTTTT.

There are a few counts of this clonotype. The rearrangement joins TRBV7-9 to TRBJ2-3; 8 bases line up with TRBD2. With 3 bases clipped from V and 2 bases from J, the junction kept 7 bases outside the gene matches. This CDR3 contains 16 residues. In germline, CDR1 is SEHNR, CDR2 FQNEAQ (reference sequence). CDR3 amino acids: CASSFSTSDVTDTQYF. The DNA of the CDR3 is TGTGCCAGCAGCTTCTCGACTAGCGACGTCACAGATACGCAGTATTTT.

V and J are TRBV12-3 or TRBV12-4 and TRBJ2-2; D is unresolved. The CDR3 has 12 residues. The ends were cut back, 7 bases at V and 6 bases at J, with 9 bases in the middle. The CDR3 is CASTQSAGELFF. The DNA of the CDR3 is TGTGCCAGCACCCAGAGTGCCGGGGAGCTGTTTTTT.

This clonotype appeared a few times. V is TRBV5-5 and J is TRBJ1-5, with D possibly being TRBD1 (5 bases). CDR3 length: 15 residues. V lost 1 base and J lost 2, with 10 bases in between. Germline CDR1 SGHKS, CDR2 YYEKEE (reference sequence). CDR3 DNA sequence: TGTGCCAGCAGCTTGCAGGGTGTTCGCAATCAGCCCCAGCATTTT. Its translation is CASSLQGVRNQPQHF.

This chain links TRBV29-1 with TRBJ1-1, with no clear D. Germline-derived CDR1 and CDR2 are SQVTM and ANQGSEA. With 1 base removed from V and 2 bases from J, the gap between germline ends came to 8 bases. This CDR3 comprises 13 residues. The CDR3 sequence is CSVEGRGNTEAFF. In DNA form, the CDR3 reads TGCAGCGTTGAAGGTCGGGGAAACACTGAAGCTTTCTTT.

Notes on this clonotype: Sequence at one end of the junction differs from germline and may be a read error. The V gene is TRBV7-9, the J gene TRBJ1-5; 8 nucleotides line up with TRBD1. There are 12 residues in the CDR3. CDR1 and CDR2 from the germline V gene are SEHNR and FQNEAQ (reference sequence). CDR3: CASSLETGASSF. DNA for the CDR3: TGTGCCAGCAGCTTAGAGACAGGGGCCTCGTCATTT.

A note on this clonotype: A junction boundary mismatches the germline segment, possibly from a read error. This rearrangement joins TRBV20-1 to TRBJ2-1; 8 bases fit TRBD1. The CDR3 is made up of 13 amino acids. Germline V lookup: CDR1 DFQATT, CDR2 SNEGSKA (reference sequence). The CDR3: CSAIKSSGGERFF. The CDR3 nucleotides read TGCAGTGCTATTAAATCCTCAGGGGGCGAGCGGTTCTTC.

This clonotype has only a few counts. The chain recombines TRBV15 with TRBJ1-5; D gene unclear. V gave up 0 bases and J gave up 6 bases, with 3 bases separating them. The CDR3 spans 12 residues. CDR1 LNHNV and CDR2 YYDKDF come from the germline V gene (reference sequence). This CDR3 reads CATSRDFQPQHF. The CDR3 coding sequence is TGTGCCACCAGCAGAGATTTTCAGCCCCAGCATTTT.

V is TRBV7-3 and J is TRBJ1-2, with 8 bases fitting TRBD1. The V and J ends lost 2 bases and 13 bases, in that order; junction bases with no gene match: 12. The CDR3 extends over 14 amino acids. Germline CDR1 is SGHTA and CDR2 is FQGTGA. CDR3 amino acids: CASSLLTGRGPVTF. The CDR3 nucleotides are TGTGCCAGCAGCTTACTTACGGGCAGGGGGCCGGTCACCTTC.

This clonotype was detected only a few times. The J gene is TRBJ2-6, the V gene TRBV12-3 or TRBV12-4; the D is unclear. The V end lost 7 bases, the J end lost 12 bases, and 16 bases lay between the germline ends. The CDR3 is made up of 13 amino acids. The CDR3 bases are TGTGCCAGCACCCTTGTGGCAGGTGGCGTCCTGACTTTC. Amino acid sequence: CASTLVAGGVLTF.

This clonotype was seen only a few times. This sequence joins TRBV5-1 and TRBJ1-2, with 7 nucleotides matching TRBD1. V gave up 1 base and J gave up 1 base; unmatched junction bases: 7. The CDR3 is 16 amino acids. Germline V gives CDR1 SGHRS, CDR2 YFSETQ. CDR3 sequence reads: CASSLQGGINNYGYTF. In nucleotides, the CDR3 is TGCGCCAGCAGCTTGCAGGGGGGTATTAATAACTATGGCTACACCTTC.

V and J are TRBV12-3 or TRBV12-4 and TRBJ2-1, with D maybe TRBD2 (5 bases). V was pared by 2 bases and J by 9 bases, with 17 bases between. The CDR3 has 15 residues. CDR3 sequence: CASSLYGSGRGEQFF. The CDR3 region has the DNA TGTGCCAGCAGTTTATATGGGAGCGGACGGGGTGAGCAGTTCTTC.

The sample holds a few counts of this clonotype. The CDR3 nucleotides read TGCGCCAGCAGCCAGTCCTCGGGGGGGAATTCACCCCTCCACTTT. This gives the protein CASSQSSGGNSPLHF. This chain connects TRBV4-3 to TRBJ1-6; D perhaps matches TRBD1 (5 bases). Germline V gene data show CDR1 as LGHNA and CDR2 as YSLEER. Between the trimmed V and J ends, which lost 3 bases and 7 bases, there was a span of 13 bases. This CDR3 has 15 amino acids.

This clonotype was detected only a few times. The rearrangement joins TRBV4-2 to TRBJ2-7; 10 bases agree with TRBD1. The length of the CDR3 is 20 residues. The V and J ends lost 1 base and 3 bases, in that order; junction bases with no gene match: 18. Per the germline V gene, CDR1 is LGHNA and CDR2 is YNFKEQ. The CDR3 is CASSQGGGPGQGFGGYEQYF. As DNA, the CDR3 is TGTGCCAGCAGCCAAGGGGGGGGTCCGGGACAGGGGTTCGGTGGCTACGAGCAGTACTTC.